The rows below give T cell receptor beta chains drawn from one sample of a study of shared clonotypes between healthy human individuals. This table comes from immunoSEQ multiplex PCR, and its TCRdb copy is limited to in-frame clones, with some not included. Of more than 400,000 clones in the sample, almost 80% were seen once. Sequencing used PBMCs. These TCRs come from a woman aged 35 to 49 in good health. Some clones in this sample may be carry-over from other donors' samples. The CDR3 runs from the conserved cysteine through the conserved F or W. Fields, in order: V gene, clone size, D gene, J gene, CDR3 DNA, CDR3 protein. The D gene is left open where the match is weak. The size entry is marked missing in some rows and otherwise reads once, few, many or a size class.

v_gene: TRBV6-1
abundance: .
d_gene: .
j_gene: TRBJ1-1
CDR3nt: TGTGCCAGCAGCATGGGACTACCCGAAGCTTTCTTT
CDR3aa: CASSMGLPEAFF

v_gene: TRBV27
abundance: .
d_gene: TRBD2
j_gene: TRBJ2-5
CDR3nt: TGTGCCAGCAGTTTATCCGGCGGGGGGGAGACCCAGTACTTC
CDR3aa: CASSLSGGGETQYF

v_gene: TRBV11-3
abundance: .
d_gene: TRBD1
j_gene: TRBJ2-2
CDR3nt: TGTGCCAGCAGCCCCGGACAGGGGGGGCGAGGCACCGGGGAGCTGTTTTTT
CDR3aa: CASSPGQGGRGTGELFF

v_gene: TRBV5-4
abundance: few
d_gene: .
j_gene: TRBJ2-2
CDR3nt: TGTGCCAGCAGCCAGGGGACCGGGGAGCTGTTTTTT
CDR3aa: CASSQGTGELFF

v_gene: TRBV19
abundance: .
d_gene: .
j_gene: TRBJ1-5
CDR3nt: TGTGCCAGTAGTCCCCCCCTGGGGAATCAGCCCCAGCATTTT
CDR3aa: CASSPPLGNQPQHF

v_gene: TRBV19
abundance: .
d_gene: .
j_gene: TRBJ1-1
CDR3nt: TGTGCCAGTAGAATTACAGGGACCGCTGAAGCTTTCTTT
CDR3aa: CASRITGTAEAFF

v_gene: TRBV28
abundance: .
d_gene: .
j_gene: TRBJ2-1
CDR3nt: TGTGCCAGCAGTTTACCCTACAATGAGCAGTTCTTC
CDR3aa: CASSLPYNEQFF

v_gene: TRBV4-2
abundance: .
d_gene: .
j_gene: TRBJ2-5
CDR3nt: TGTGCCAGCAGCGGGGGGCTCCTGGGGTACCAAGAGACCCAGTACTTC
CDR3aa: CASSGGLLGYQETQYF

v_gene: TRBV29-1
abundance: .
d_gene: .
j_gene: TRBJ2-1
CDR3nt: .
CDR3aa: CSVAGGNVVFF

v_gene: TRBV6-5
abundance: .
d_gene: .
j_gene: TRBJ1-4
CDR3nt: TGTGCCAGCATGCAGCTTATCAACGGTGAAAAACTGGTTTTT
CDR3aa: CASMQLINGEKLVF

v_gene: TRBV5-6
abundance: .
d_gene: .
j_gene: TRBJ2-2
CDR3nt: TGTGCCAGCAGTACACAGCTGGCCGGGGAGCTGTTTTTT
CDR3aa: CASSTQLAGELFF

v_gene: TRBV29-1
abundance: .
d_gene: TRBD1
j_gene: TRBJ2-1
CDR3nt: TGCAGCGTTTCGACAGGGGGTTTCGAGCAGTTCTTC
CDR3aa: CSVSTGGFEQFF

v_gene: TRBV28
abundance: .
d_gene: .
j_gene: TRBJ2-6
CDR3nt: TGTGCCAGCAGCAGTGTAGCTGAAACTGGGGCCAACGTCCTGACTTTC
CDR3aa: CASSSVAETGANVLTF

v_gene: TRBV4-3
abundance: .
d_gene: TRBD2
j_gene: TRBJ2-1
CDR3nt: TGCGCCAGCAGCCAAGACCCGGGACTAGCGGGAGGGCCGCTGTTCTTC
CDR3aa: CASSQDPGLAGGPLFF

v_gene: TRBV11-3
abundance: .
d_gene: .
j_gene: TRBJ1-1
CDR3nt: TGTGCCATTCTCAAAGGGACGCCGCCCAGGGGGAACACTGAAGCTTTCTTT
CDR3aa: CAILKGTPPRGNTEAFF

v_gene: TRBV29-1
abundance: .
d_gene: .
j_gene: TRBJ2-7
CDR3nt: TGCAGCGTTCAGGGGACCTCTTCGAGGGAGCAGTACTTC
CDR3aa: CSVQGTSSREQYF

v_gene: TRBV5-4
abundance: .
d_gene: TRBD2
j_gene: TRBJ2-5
CDR3nt: TGTGCCAGCAGCGGGGCGGGACTAGCGGGAGAAGAGACCCAGTACTTC
CDR3aa: CASSGAGLAGEETQYF

v_gene: TRBV6-1
abundance: .
d_gene: .
j_gene: TRBJ2-6
CDR3nt: TGTGCCACCGGGAGCTCTGGGGCCAACGTCCTGACTTTC
CDR3aa: CATGSSGANVLTF

v_gene: TRBV6-6
abundance: .
d_gene: TRBD1
j_gene: TRBJ1-1
CDR3nt: TGTGCCAGCAGCCAGACAGGGGCTGAAGCTTTCTTT
CDR3aa: CASSQTGAEAFF

v_gene: TRBV5-4
abundance: few
d_gene: .
j_gene: TRBJ1-2
CDR3nt: TGTGCCAGCAGCTTGGTGGGCAGAGGCTACACCTTC
CDR3aa: CASSLVGRGYTF

v_gene: TRBV18
abundance: .
d_gene: .
j_gene: TRBJ2-7
CDR3nt: TGTGCCAGCTCACCGGTAAGGACGGTCTCCTACGAGCAGTACTTC
CDR3aa: CASSPVRTVSYEQYF

v_gene: TRBV19
abundance: .
d_gene: .
j_gene: TRBJ1-3
CDR3nt: TGTGCCAGTAGTATTCCTGGCCGGAACTCTGGAAACACCATATATTTT
CDR3aa: CASSIPGRNSGNTIYF